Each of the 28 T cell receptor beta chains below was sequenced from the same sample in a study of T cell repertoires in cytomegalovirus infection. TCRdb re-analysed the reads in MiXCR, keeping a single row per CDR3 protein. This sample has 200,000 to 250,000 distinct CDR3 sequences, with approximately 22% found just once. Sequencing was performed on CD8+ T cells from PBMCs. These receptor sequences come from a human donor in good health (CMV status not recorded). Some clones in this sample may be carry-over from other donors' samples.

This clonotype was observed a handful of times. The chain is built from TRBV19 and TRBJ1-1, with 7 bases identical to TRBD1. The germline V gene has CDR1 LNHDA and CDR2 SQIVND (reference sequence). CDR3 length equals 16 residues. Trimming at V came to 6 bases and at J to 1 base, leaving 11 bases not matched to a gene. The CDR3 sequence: CASSFVDGTANTEAFF. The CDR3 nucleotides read TGTGCCAGTAGCTTCGTAGACGGGACAGCGAACACTGAAGCTTTCTTT.

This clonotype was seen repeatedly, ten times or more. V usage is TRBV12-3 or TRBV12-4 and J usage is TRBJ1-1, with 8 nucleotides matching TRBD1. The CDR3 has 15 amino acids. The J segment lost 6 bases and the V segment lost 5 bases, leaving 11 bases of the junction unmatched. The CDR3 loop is CASSLFDRGEAEAFF. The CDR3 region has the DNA TGTGCCAGCAGTCTATTCGACAGGGGTGAAGCTGAAGCTTTCTTT.

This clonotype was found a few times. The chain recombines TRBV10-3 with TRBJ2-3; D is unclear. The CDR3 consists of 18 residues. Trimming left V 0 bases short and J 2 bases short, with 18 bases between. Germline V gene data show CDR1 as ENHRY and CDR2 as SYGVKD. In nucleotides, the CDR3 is TGTGCCATCAGTGAGTCTGTTGTCGAACGGGTAAACACAGATACGCAGTATTTT. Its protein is CAISESVVERVNTDTQYF.

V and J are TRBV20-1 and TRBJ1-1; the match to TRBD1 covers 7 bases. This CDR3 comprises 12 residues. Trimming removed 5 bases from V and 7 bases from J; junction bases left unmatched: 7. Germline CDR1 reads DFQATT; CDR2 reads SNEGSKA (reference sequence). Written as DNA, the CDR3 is TGCAGTGCTGAGAAGGGGGCGAGTGAAGCTTTCTTT. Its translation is CSAEKGASEAFF.

The CDR3 bases are TGTGCCAGCAGCATGGGACTAGCGAGCTCCTACAATGAGCAGTTCTTC. Its translation is CASSMGLASSYNEQFF. The J gene is TRBJ2-1, the V gene TRBV6-8; 10 nucleotides agree with TRBD2. Losses at the gene ends were 6 bases for V and 0 bases for J; bases not matched to a gene: 5. Germline CDR1 MNHGY, CDR2 SAAAGT. The length of the CDR3 is 16 residues.

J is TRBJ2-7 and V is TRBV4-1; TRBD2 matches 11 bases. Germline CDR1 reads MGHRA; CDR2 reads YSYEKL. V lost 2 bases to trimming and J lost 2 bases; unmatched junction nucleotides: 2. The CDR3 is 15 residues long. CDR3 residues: CASSQNSGGAYEQYF. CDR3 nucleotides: TGCGCCAGCAGCCAAAATAGCGGGGGGGCCTACGAGCAGTACTTC.

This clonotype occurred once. CDR3 sequence reads: CASSIGGGTYNEQFF. The CDR3 DNA reads as TGTGCCAGTAGTATTGGGGGGGGTACCTACAATGAGCAGTTCTTC. The rearrangement uses TRBV19 and TRBJ2-1; TRBD2 aligns across 7 bases. The germline gives CDR1 LNHDA, CDR2 SQIVND (reference sequence). J lost 2 bases, V lost 3 bases, and 4 bases had no gene match. This CDR3 comprises 15 residues.

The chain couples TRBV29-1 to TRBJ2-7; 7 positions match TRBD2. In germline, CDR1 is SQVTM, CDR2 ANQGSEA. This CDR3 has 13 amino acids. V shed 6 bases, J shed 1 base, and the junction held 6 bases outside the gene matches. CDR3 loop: CSVAGVKSYEQYF. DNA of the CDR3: TGCAGCGTGGCGGGGGTTAAGTCCTACGAGCAGTACTTC.

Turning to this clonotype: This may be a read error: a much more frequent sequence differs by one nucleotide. CDR3 sequence reads: CASSFYNEQFF. CDR3 nucleotides: TGTGCCAGCAGTTTCTACAATGAGCAGTTCTTC. The rearrangement links TRBV27 to TRBJ2-1; D not certain. V lost 3 bases, J lost 3 bases, and 0 bases lay in between. This CDR3 region has 11 residues. Germline V CDR1 and CDR2: MNHEY, SMNVEV (reference sequence).

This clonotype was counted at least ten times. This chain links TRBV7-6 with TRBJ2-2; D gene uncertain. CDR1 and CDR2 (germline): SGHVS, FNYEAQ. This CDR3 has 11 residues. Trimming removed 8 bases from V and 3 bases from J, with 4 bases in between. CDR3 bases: TGTGCCAGCCGGTACACCGGGGAGCTGTTTTTT. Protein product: CASRYTGELFF.

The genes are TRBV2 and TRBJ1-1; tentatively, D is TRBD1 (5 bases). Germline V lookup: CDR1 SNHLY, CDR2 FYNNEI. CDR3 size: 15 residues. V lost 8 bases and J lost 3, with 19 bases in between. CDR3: CASRNRFIEDTEAFF. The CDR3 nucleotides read TGTGCCAGCCGGAACAGGTTCATAGAGGACACTGAAGCTTTCTTT.

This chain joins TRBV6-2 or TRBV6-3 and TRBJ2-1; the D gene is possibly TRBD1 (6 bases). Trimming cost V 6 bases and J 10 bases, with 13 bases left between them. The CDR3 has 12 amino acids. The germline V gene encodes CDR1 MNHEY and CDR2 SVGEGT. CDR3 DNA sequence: TGTGCCAGCAGACCAACAGGGACCGAGCAGTTCTTC. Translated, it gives CASRPTGTEQFF.

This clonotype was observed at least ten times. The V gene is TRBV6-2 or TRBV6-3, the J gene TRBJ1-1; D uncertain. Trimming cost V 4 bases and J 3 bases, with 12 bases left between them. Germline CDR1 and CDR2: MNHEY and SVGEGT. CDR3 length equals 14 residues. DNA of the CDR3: TGTGCCAGCAGTTTCGGGGTTCCGGACACTGAAGCTTTCTTT. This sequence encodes CASSFGVPDTEAFF.

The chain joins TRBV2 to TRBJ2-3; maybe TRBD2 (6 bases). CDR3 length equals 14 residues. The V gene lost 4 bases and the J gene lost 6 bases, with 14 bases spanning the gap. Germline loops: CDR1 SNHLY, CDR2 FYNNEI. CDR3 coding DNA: TGTGCCAGCAGTGCGGACTACCTCCCGGATACGCAGTATTTT. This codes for CASSADYLPDTQYF.

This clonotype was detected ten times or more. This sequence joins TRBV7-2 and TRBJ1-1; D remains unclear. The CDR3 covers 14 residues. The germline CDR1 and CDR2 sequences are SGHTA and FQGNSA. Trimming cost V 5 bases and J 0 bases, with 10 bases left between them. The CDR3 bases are TGTGCCAGCAGCCCTCCACGGATGAACACTGAAGCTTTCTTT. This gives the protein CASSPPRMNTEAFF.

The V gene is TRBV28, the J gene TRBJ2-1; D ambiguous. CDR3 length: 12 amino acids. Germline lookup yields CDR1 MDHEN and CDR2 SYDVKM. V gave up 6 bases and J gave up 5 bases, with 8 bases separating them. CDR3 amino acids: CASRAGDNEQFF. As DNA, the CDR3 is TGTGCCAGCAGGGCAGGTGACAATGAGCAGTTCTTC.

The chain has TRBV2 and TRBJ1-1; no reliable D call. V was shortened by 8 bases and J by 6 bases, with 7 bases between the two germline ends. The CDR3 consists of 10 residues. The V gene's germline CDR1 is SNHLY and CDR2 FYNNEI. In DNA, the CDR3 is TGTGCCAGCGGAGGTGCTGAAGCTTTCTTT. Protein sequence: CASGGAEAFF.

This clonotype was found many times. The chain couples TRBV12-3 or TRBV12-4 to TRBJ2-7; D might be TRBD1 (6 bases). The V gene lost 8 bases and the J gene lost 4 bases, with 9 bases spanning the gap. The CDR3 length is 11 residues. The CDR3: CASATGYEQYF. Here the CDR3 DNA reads TGTGCCAGCGCTACAGGGTACGAGCAGTACTTC.

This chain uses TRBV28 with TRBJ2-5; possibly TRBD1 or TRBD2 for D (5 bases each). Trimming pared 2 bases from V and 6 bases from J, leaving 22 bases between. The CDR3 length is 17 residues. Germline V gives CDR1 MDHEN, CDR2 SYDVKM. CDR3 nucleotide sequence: TGTGCCAGCAGTTTACCCCATCTCTCGGGAAAGGGGAAGACCCAGTACTTC. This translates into CASSLPHLSGKGKTQYF. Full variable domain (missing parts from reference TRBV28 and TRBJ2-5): DVKVTQSSRYLVKRTGEKVFLECVQDMDHENMFWYRQDPGLGLRLIYFSYDVKMKEKGDIPEGYSVSREKKERFSLILESASTNQTSMYLCASSLPHLSGKGKTQYFGPGTRLLVL.

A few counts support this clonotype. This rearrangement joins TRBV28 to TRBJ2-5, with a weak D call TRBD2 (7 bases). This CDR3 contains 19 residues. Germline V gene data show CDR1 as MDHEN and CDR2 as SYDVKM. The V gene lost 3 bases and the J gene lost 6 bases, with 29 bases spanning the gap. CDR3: CASSFSPSRGAGVPKTQYF. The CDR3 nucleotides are TGTGCCAGCAGTTTCAGCCCTTCCCGGGGGGCGGGGGTGCCGAAGACCCAGTACTTC.

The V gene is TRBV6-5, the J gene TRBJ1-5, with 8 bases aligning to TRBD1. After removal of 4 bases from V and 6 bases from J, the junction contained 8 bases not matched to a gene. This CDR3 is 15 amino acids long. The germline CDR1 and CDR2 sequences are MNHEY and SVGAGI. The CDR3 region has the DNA TGTGCCAGCAGTTCCTCAGGGGGCACCGGTCAGCCCCAGCATTTT. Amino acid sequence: CASSSSGGTGQPQHF.

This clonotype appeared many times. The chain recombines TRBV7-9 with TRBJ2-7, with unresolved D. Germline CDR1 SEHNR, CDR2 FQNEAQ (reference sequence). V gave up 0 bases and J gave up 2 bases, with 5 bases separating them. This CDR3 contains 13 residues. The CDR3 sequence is CASSLAAAYEQYF. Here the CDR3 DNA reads TGTGCCAGCAGCTTAGCGGCTGCCTACGAGCAGTACTTC.

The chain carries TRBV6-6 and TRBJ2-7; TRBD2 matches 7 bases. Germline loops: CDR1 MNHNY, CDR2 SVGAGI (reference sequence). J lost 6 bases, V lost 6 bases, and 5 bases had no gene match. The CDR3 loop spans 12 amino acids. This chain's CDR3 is CASSTGLGEQYF. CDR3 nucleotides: TGTGCCAGCAGCACTGGACTAGGCGAGCAGTACTTC.

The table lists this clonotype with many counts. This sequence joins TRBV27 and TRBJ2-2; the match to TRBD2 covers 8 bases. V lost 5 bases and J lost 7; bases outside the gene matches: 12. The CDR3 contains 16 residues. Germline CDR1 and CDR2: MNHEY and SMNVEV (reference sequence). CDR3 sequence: CASSNGLAPRNGELFF. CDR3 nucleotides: TGTGCCAGCAGTAACGGACTAGCCCCTAGGAACGGGGAGCTGTTTTTT.

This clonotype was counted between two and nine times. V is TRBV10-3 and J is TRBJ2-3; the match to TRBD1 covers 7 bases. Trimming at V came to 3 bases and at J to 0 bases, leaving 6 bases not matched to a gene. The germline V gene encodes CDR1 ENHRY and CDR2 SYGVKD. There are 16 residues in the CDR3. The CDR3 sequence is CAISEGDRISTDTQYF. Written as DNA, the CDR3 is TGTGCCATCAGTGAAGGGGACAGAATTAGCACAGATACGCAGTATTTT.

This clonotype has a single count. The chain's CDR3 is CASSYLAGTNTGELFF. CDR3 nucleotide sequence: TGTGCCAGCAGTTACCTAGCGGGGACGAACACCGGGGAGCTGTTTTTT. This rearrangement joins TRBV6-6 to TRBJ2-2, with 9 bases that match TRBD2. In germline, CDR1 is MNHNY, CDR2 SVGAGI (reference sequence). V shed 2 bases and J 0 bases; nucleotides not matched to a gene: 1. The CDR3 loop spans 16 amino acids.

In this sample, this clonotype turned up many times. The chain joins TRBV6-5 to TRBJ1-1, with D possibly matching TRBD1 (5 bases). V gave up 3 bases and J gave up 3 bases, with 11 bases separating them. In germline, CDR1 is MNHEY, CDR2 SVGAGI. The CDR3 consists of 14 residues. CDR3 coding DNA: TGTGCCAGCAGTTATCTCGGGGGGTACACTGAAGCTTTCTTT. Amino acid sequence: CASSYLGGYTEAFF.

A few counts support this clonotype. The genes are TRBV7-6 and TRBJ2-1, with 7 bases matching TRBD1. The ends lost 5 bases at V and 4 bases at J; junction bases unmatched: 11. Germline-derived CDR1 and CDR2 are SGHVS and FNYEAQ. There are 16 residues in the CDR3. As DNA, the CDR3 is TGTGCCAGCAGCGCGCCCCGGGACAGCCAATACAATGAGCAGTTCTTC. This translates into CASSAPRDSQYNEQFF.